A single sample gave rise to the 24 T cell receptor beta chains below, sequenced in a study of circulating and synovial CD4+ cells in juvenile arthritis. Clones were sequenced by immunoSEQ multiplex PCR, and TCRdb holds only the in-frame ones, with some missing. The data contain under 35,000 clones, roughly 95% of them singletons. Input material: CD4+ T cells from blood. Receptors originate from a human donor with juvenile idiopathic arthritis.

This clone has only one observation. V gene TRBV4-1 combines with J gene TRBJ2-7, with a tentative D call TRBD1 (6 bases). Germline V lookup: CDR1 MGHRA, CDR2 YSYEKL. The V gene lost 0 bases and the J gene lost 2 bases, with 17 bases spanning the gap. This CDR3 is built from 17 residues. The CDR3 here is CASSQDLPRQAPYEQYF. CDR3 DNA: TGCGCCAGCAGCCAAGATCTTCCGAGACAGGCGCCCTACGAGCAGTACTTC.

The rearrangement links TRBV29-1 to TRBJ2-3, with D hard to call. The CDR3 is 12 amino acids. Germline CDR1 and CDR2: SQVTM and ANQGSEA. Trimming removed 4 bases from V and 1 base from J, with 6 bases in between. CDR3 sequence: CSVVSGTDTQYF. In nucleotides, the CDR3 is TGCAGCGTTGTTAGTGGCACAGATACGCAGTATTTT.

The genes are TRBV7-8 and TRBJ1-2; 10 bases fit TRBD1. CDR1 and CDR2 from the germline V gene are SGHVS and FQNEAQ. V lost 6 bases to trimming and J lost 6 bases; unmatched junction nucleotides: 16. The CDR3 extends over 17 amino acids. The DNA for the CDR3 is TGTGCCAGCAGACCTCCCCCCCGGGGACAGGGGAGAGATGGCTACACCTTC. It yields the protein CASRPPPRGQGRDGYTF.

The chain employs TRBV29-1 and TRBJ2-7; perhaps TRBD1 as D (5 bases). The germline V and J ends were trimmed by 0 bases and 0 bases, with 12 bases remaining between them. The CDR3 has 15 residues. Germline V gene data show CDR1 as SQVTM and CDR2 as ANQGSEA. CDR3 region: CSVEEAQGRSYEQYF. DNA for the CDR3: TGCAGCGTTGAAGAGGCGCAGGGTCGCTCCTACGAGCAGTACTTC.

This chain connects TRBV7-3 to TRBJ1-6; possible D gene TRBD1, 5 bases. Germline assignment: CDR1 SGHTA and CDR2 FQGTGA. V was shortened by 4 bases and J by 0 bases, with 13 bases between the two germline ends. The CDR3 sequence is 17 residues long. CDR3 in amino acids: CASSSTAPGSYNSPLHF. In DNA, the CDR3 is TGTGCCAGCAGCTCGACAGCCCCTGGCTCCTATAATTCACCCCTCCACTTT. Full variable domain (missing parts from reference TRBV7-3 and TRBJ1-6): GAGVSQTPSNKVTEKGKYVELRCDPISGHTALYWYRQSLGQGPEFLIYFQGTGAADDSGLPNDRFFAVRPEGSVSTLKIQRTERGDSAVYLCASSSTAPGSYNSPLHFGNGTRLTVT.

CDR3 amino acids: CASSPLPGSGNTIYF. The CDR3 nucleotides read TGCGCCAGCAGCCCCCTACCCGGCTCTGGAAACACCATATATTTT. V gene TRBV5-1 combines with J gene TRBJ1-3; D not certain. The CDR3 runs to 15 residues. Germline assignment: CDR1 SGHRS and CDR2 YFSETQ. Between the trimmed V and J ends, which lost 4 bases and 0 bases, there was a span of 11 bases.

In DNA form, the CDR3 reads TGTGCCAGCAGCTTAGTAGCGGGGGGGGATTCGCAGTATTTT. This encodes CASSLVAGGDSQYF. This chain connects TRBV7-2 to TRBJ2-3; TRBD2 matches at 11 bases. Germline CDR1 and CDR2: SGHTA and FQGNSA. J gave up 10 bases and V 1 base, and 4 bases lay outside the gene matches. CDR3 length equals 14 residues.

This chain joins TRBV7-2 and TRBJ1-5; D call uncertain. CDR3 size: 15 residues. V was clipped by 5 bases and J by 0 bases, with 11 bases between them. Germline CDR1 is SGHTA and CDR2 is FQGNSA. The CDR3, as DNA: TGTGCCAGCAGCCGGGGAATTAATAGCAATCAGCCCCAGCATTTT. As protein: CASSRGINSNQPQHF.

The rearrangement joins TRBV7-3 to TRBJ2-3; D perhaps matches TRBD2 (6 bases). In germline, CDR1 is SGHTA, CDR2 FQGTGA. The V gene lost 2 bases and the J gene lost 4 bases, with 7 bases spanning the gap. The CDR3 consists of 13 residues. CDR3 region: CASSLGEADTQYF. CDR3 coding DNA: TGTGCCAGCAGCTTAGGGGAGGCAGATACGCAGTATTTT. Looking up the rest from reference TRBV7-3 and TRBJ2-3 gives the full variable domain: GAGVSQTPSNKVTEKGKYVELRCDPISGHTALYWYRQSLGQGPEFLIYFQGTGAADDSGLPNDRFFAVRPEGSVSTLKIQRTERGDSAVYLCASSLGEADTQYFGPGTRLTVL.

The chain links TRBV7-9 to TRBJ1-2; D is possibly TRBD1 (5 bases). Germline assignment: CDR1 SEHNR and CDR2 FQNEAQ (reference sequence). The CDR3 runs 15 residues. Trimming removed 1 base from V and 6 bases from J, with 15 bases in between. The CDR3 DNA reads TGTGCCAGCAGCTTAGATGGCAGGGTTTTGAATGGCTACACCTTC. Protein: CASSLDGRVLNGYTF.

This chain links TRBV27 with TRBJ2-1; TRBD2 agrees at 14 bases. The trim removed 5 bases at V and 5 bases at J, leaving 17 bases unmatched. Germline V gene data show CDR1 as MNHEY and CDR2 as SMNVEV (reference sequence). This CDR3 comprises 20 residues. The CDR3 DNA reads TGTGCCAGCAGTATAAGACTAGCGGGGGGGCTCGAAGGGTCACACAATGAGCAGTTCTTC. It translates to CASSIRLAGGLEGSHNEQFF.

The chain couples TRBV7-3 to TRBJ2-6; tentatively, D is TRBD2 (6 bases). This CDR3 is built from 18 residues. Trimming took off 2 bases at V and 1 base at J, with 15 bases between the two ends. Germline V gene data show CDR1 as SGHTA and CDR2 as FQGTGA. The CDR3 protein is CASSLDGPGGSGANVLTF. The CDR3 DNA reads as TGTGCCAGCAGCTTAGATGGACCCGGGGGATCTGGGGCCAACGTCCTGACTTTC.

The chain joins TRBV15 to TRBJ1-3; TRBD1 matches 7 bases. Trimming at V came to 2 bases and at J to 5 bases, leaving 6 bases not matched to a gene. Germline values: CDR1 LNHNV, CDR2 YYDKDF (reference sequence). The CDR3 runs to 15 residues. The CDR3 bases are TGTGCCACCAGCAGACCCGGGGGACAGCGAAACACCATATATTTT. This sequence encodes CATSRPGGQRNTIYF.

Here the CDR3 DNA reads TGTGCCAGCAGTTGGGGGGATTCGAGCTCCTACGAGCAGTACTTC. Protein sequence: CASSWGDSSSYEQYF. The chain joins TRBV28 to TRBJ2-7; perhaps TRBD2 as D (6 bases). This CDR3 comprises 15 residues. V lost 4 bases to trimming and J lost 0 bases, with 13 bases between them. Per the germline V gene, CDR1 is MDHEN and CDR2 is SYDVKM.

The V gene is TRBV10-3, the J gene TRBJ1-1, with 7 bases aligning to TRBD1. The CDR3 length is 14 residues. V shed 2 bases and J 3 bases; nucleotides not matched to a gene: 3. Germline values: CDR1 ENHRY, CDR2 SYGVKD. The CDR3 DNA reads as TGTGCCATCAGTGAGCCGGGACAGCACACTGAAGCTTTCTTT. Its protein is CAISEPGQHTEAFF.

The chain joins TRBV7-2 to TRBJ2-7, with 7 bases fitting TRBD2. The CDR3 totals 15 residues. The junction had 7 bases not matched to a gene; V was cut back by 2 bases and J by 3 bases. CDR1 and CDR2 (germline): SGHTA, FQGNSA. CDR3 loop: CASSLSSSGYYEQYF. The CDR3 nucleotides are TGTGCCAGCAGCTTATCTTCTAGCGGCTACTACGAGCAGTACTTC.

This chain uses TRBV11-3 with TRBJ2-5; possibly TRBD1 for D (6 bases). This CDR3 region has 16 residues. V lost 5 bases, J lost 3 bases, and 19 bases lay in between. Looked up from germline, CDR1 is SGHNT and CDR2 is YENEEA. CDR3 sequence: CASSPGGTGIEETQYF. CDR3 nucleotide sequence: TGTGCCAGCAGCCCAGGCGGAACAGGGATAGAAGAGACCCAGTACTTC.

The V and J genes are TRBV2 and TRBJ2-3, with D uncertain. The CDR3 loop spans 11 amino acids. Germline assignment: CDR1 SNHLY and CDR2 FYNNEI. V shed 7 bases and J shed 4 bases, with 6 bases lying between them. The CDR3 coding sequence is TGTGCCAGCACTCGAGCAGATACGCAGTATTTT. This codes for CASTRADTQYF.

The chain joins TRBV28 to TRBJ2-3; D might be TRBD2 (7 bases). Germline V CDR1 and CDR2: MDHEN, SYDVKM. V was pared by 3 bases and J by 1 base, with 11 bases between. The CDR3 has 15 amino acids. CDR3 DNA: TGTGCCAGCAGTTTGGGGGGGCAAGGCACAGATACGCAGTATTTT. Protein product: CASSLGGQGTDTQYF.

V and J are TRBV6-5 and TRBJ2-7; 7 nucleotides align to TRBD2. Germline lookup yields CDR1 MNHEY and CDR2 SVGAGI. CDR3 length: 15 residues. The V and J ends lost 4 bases and 0 bases, in that order; junction bases with no gene match: 6. The CDR3 loop reads CASSSGGGTSYEQYF. The DNA of the CDR3 is TGTGCCAGCAGTTCTGGCGGGGGAACCTCCTACGAGCAGTACTTC.

The chain is built from TRBV6-1 and TRBJ2-6; the match to TRBD1 covers 10 bases. In germline, CDR1 is MNHNS, CDR2 SASEGT. The CDR3 runs 17 residues. The trim removed 8 bases at V and 0 bases at J, leaving 7 bases unmatched. Here the CDR3 reads CASRGQGENSGANVLTF. The CDR3 DNA follows: TGTGCCAGCCGTGGACAGGGGGAAAACTCTGGGGCCAACGTCCTGACTTTC.

This rearrangement joins TRBV7-9 to TRBJ2-3, with D possibly matching TRBD2 (6 bases). Germline loops: CDR1 SEHNR, CDR2 FQNEAQ (reference sequence). Deletions cut 7 bases from V and 2 bases from J, with 16 bases between. CDR3 size: 15 residues. CDR3 in amino acids: CASTNLAGTTDTQYF. For the CDR3, the DNA is TGTGCCAGCACGAACTTGGCGGGGACCACAGATACGCAGTATTTT. The full variable domain, its missing parts supplied by reference TRBV7-9 and TRBJ2-3, is DTGVSQNPRHKITKRGQNVTFRCDPISEHNRLYWYRQTLGQGPEFLTYFQNEAQLEKSRLLSDRFSAERPKGSFSTLEIQRTEQGDSAMYLCASTNLAGTTDTQYFGPGTRLTVL.

This rearrangement joins TRBV27 to TRBJ1-5; 8 bases match TRBD1. The V segment lost 6 bases and the J segment 4 bases; nucleotides outside the gene matches: 11. Germline V gene data show CDR1 as MNHEY and CDR2 as SMNVEV (reference sequence). CDR3 size: 16 residues. The CDR3 DNA follows: TGTGCCAGCAGCCTCAACGGACAGGGTCCGAATCAGCCCCAGCATTTT. Its translation is CASSLNGQGPNQPQHF.

The V gene is TRBV2, the J gene TRBJ2-7; tentative D call: TRBD1 (5 bases). With 9 bases removed from V and 6 bases from J, the gap between germline ends came to 12 bases. This CDR3 has 11 amino acids. Germline V gives CDR1 SNHLY, CDR2 FYNNEI. The CDR3 spells CASVRVGEQYF. CDR3 nucleotides: TGTGCCAGTGTCAGGGTCGGCGAGCAGTACTTC.